The table lists the clone carrying this TCR beta chain with many counts. What it binds is not known. Losses at the gene ends were 5 bases for V and 1 base for J; bases not matched to a gene: 6. The CDR3 is made up of 15 amino acids. CDR1 and CDR2 (germline): SGHTA, FQGNSA. This specimen belongs to a study of regulatory T cells in long-lasting Graves disease. General study results and limits: Favored gene segments in persistent disease were TRBV28, TRBJ1-2 and TRBJ2-5.

Relying on iRepertoire HTBI primers and Arm-PCR of CDR3 regions, the team built TCR beta libraries. From the multiplex PCR reads, TCRdb called clonotypes with MiXCR, one entry per CDR3 protein. The sample shows about 420,000 distinct CDR3 sequences, about a sixth of them seen only once. Noted time point: newly diagnosed GD, antithyroid drugs for less than 3 months. PBMC-derived RNA was used for the TCR library. American Thyroid Association guidelines were used to diagnose Graves' disease. These data were also reused for a study on T cells in Graves' hyperthyroidism and ophthalmopathy. Turning to that study: The HTBI set primed first-round TCR CDR3 RT-PCR. A model of 13 V-J features distinguished ophthalmopathy from stable hyperthyroidism.

This clonotype was obtained from a young woman with Graves disease. The J gene is TRBJ2-3, the V gene TRBV7-2; 7 bases are shared with TRBD1. The sequencing used peripheral blood mononuclear cells (PBMCs), collected at new diagnosis, from a patient treated with antithyroid drugs. The CDR3 DNA follows: TGTGCCAGCAGCCCGGGACAGATTGGCACAGATACGCAGTATTTT. Its protein is CASSPGQIGTDTQYF.